This is a list of T cell receptor beta chains from one sample in a study of T cells after yellow fever vaccination. Via MiXCR, TCRdb re-called the 5' RACE reads, giving one row per CDR3 protein. The table lists 50,000 to 60,000 distinct CDR3 sequences, 6.6% of them singletons, with roughly 26% in the top ten. This material consisted of CD8+ T cells not binding an NS4B(214-222) dextramer, sorted from PBMCs, taken approximately 40 days after the first yellow fever vaccination. Source of these receptors: a man aged 18 to 35 who received the YFV17D yellow fever vaccine. Both conserved end residues are part of each CDR3. Fields, in order: J gene, clone size, V gene, D gene, CDR3 DNA, CDR3 protein. The D gene is left open where the match is weak. Clone size, where shown, is once, few, many, or a class for clones that have expanded.

TRBJ2-4 | NA | TRBV7-3 | NA | TGTGCCAGCAGCACGTCCGGGACACCCAAAAACATTCAGTACTTC | CASSTSGTPKNIQYF
TRBJ1-2 | NA | TRBV6-5 | TRBD1 | TGTGCCAGCAGTTACGGACAGGGGACGTATGGCTACACCTTC | CASSYGQGTYGYTF
TRBJ2-6 | few | TRBV6-5 | NA | TGTGCCAGCAGTTACCCATCCTATACTGGGGCCAACGTCCTGACTTTC | CASSYPSYTGANVLTF
TRBJ1-5 | few | TRBV9 | NA | TGTGCCAGCAGCTTGACAGGATTAAGCAATCAGCCCCAGCATTTT | CASSLTGLSNQPQHF
TRBJ2-6 | NA | TRBV20-1 | TRBD1 | TGCAGTGCCTACCGCCATTCCCGGGACAGGGGGCTCGGGGCCAACGTCCTGACTTTC | CSAYRHSRDRGLGANVLTF
TRBJ2-5 | many | TRBV5-5 | NA | TGTGCCAGCAGCTTGCCCTCATCCGGGGTCCAAGAGACCCAGTACTTC | CASSLPSSGVQETQYF
TRBJ2-3 | NA | TRBV27 | TRBD1 | TGTGCCAGCAGTTTAGTCAGGACAGGGGTGACAGATACGCAGTATTTT | CASSLVRTGVTDTQYF
TRBJ2-5 | few | TRBV5-6 | NA | TGTGCCAGCAGTTGGAAAGAGACCCAGTACTTC | CASSWKETQYF
TRBJ2-5 | many | TRBV5-1 | NA | TGCGCCAGCAGCTCCGACAGAGAAGAGACCCAGTACTTC | CASSSDREETQYF
TRBJ1-2 | many | TRBV18 | NA | TGTGCCAGCTCAAAGGGGAGTAACTATGGCTACACCTTC | CASSKGSNYGYTF
TRBJ2-3 | few | TRBV19 | NA | TGTGCCAGTAGTATTAGGGGCGAAGGTACGCAGTATTTT | CASSIRGEGTQYF
TRBJ1-2 | few | TRBV7-2 | TRBD1 | TGTGCCAGCAGCTACGGAAGCAGGGGGGATGGCTACACCTTC | CASSYGSRGDGYTF
TRBJ2-4 | many | TRBV12-3/TRBV12-4 | TRBD2 | TGTGCCAGCAGTACGGGAGGGAGCGATCAGTACTTC | CASSTGGSDQYF